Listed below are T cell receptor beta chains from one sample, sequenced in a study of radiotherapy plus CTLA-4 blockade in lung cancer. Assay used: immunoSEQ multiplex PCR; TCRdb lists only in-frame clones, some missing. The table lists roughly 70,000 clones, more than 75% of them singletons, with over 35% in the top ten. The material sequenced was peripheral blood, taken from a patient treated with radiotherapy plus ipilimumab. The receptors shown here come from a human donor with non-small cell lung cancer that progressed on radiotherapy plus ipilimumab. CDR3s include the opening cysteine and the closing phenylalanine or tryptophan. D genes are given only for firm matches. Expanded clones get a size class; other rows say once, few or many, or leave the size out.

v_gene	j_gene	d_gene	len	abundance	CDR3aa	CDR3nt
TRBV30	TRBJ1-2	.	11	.	CAWIKAGGYTF	TGTGCCTGGATAAAGGCTGGAGGCTACACCTTC
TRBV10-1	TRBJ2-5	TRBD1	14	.	CASSFGQGSETQYF	TGCGCCAGCTCTTTCGGACAGGGATCTGAGACCCAGTACTTC
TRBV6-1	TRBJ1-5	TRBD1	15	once	CASSGTTGGVQPQHF	TGTGCCAGCAGTGGGACGACAGGGGGCGTTCAGCCCCAGCATTTT
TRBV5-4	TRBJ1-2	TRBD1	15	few	CAARGGTGRSYGYTF	TGTGCAGCTCGTGGGGGGACAGGGCGTAGCTATGGCTACACCTTC
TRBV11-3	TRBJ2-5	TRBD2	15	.	CASSMTSGSGETQYF	TGTGCCAGCAGCATGACAAGCGGGAGCGGTGAGACCCAGTACTTC
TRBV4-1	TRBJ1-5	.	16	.	CASSPDERGLVQPQHF	TGCGCCAGCAGCCCCGATGAAAGGGGATTGGTTCAGCCCCAGCATTTT
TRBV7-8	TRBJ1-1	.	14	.	CASSSPGVATEAFF	TGTGCCAGCAGCTCGCCAGGGGTTGCGACTGAAGCTTTCTTT
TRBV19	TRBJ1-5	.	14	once	CASKRARGNQPQHF	TGTGCCAGTAAACGGGCCCGGGGCAATCAGCCCCAGCATTTT
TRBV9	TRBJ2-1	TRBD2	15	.	CASSDLAGVYNEQFF	TGTGCCAGCAGCGATCTAGCGGGAGTATACAATGAGCAGTTCTTC
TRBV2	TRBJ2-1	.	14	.	CASSVFSSYNEQFF	TGTGCCAGCTCTGTCTTTAGCTCCTACAATGAGCAGTTCTTC
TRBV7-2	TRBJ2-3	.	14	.	CASSLAGSVGGKGF	TGTGCCAGCAGCTTAGCGGGGTCAGTAGGAGGGAAAGGTTTT
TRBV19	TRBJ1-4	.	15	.	CASSTTSSTNEKLFF	TGTGCCAGTAGTACAACCAGTTCAACTAATGAAAAACTGTTTTTT
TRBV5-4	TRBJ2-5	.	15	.	CASSPPQDIHGTQYF	TGTGCCAGCAGCCCACCGCAGGACATCCATGGGACCCAGTACTTC
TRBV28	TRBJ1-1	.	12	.	CASSLRITEAFF	TGTGCCAGCAGCCTGCGAATCACTGAAGCTTTCTTT
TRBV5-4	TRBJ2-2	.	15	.	CASSSAGFRTGELFF	TGTGCCAGCAGCTCTGCAGGGTTCCGCACCGGGGAGCTGTTTTTT
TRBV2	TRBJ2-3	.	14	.	CASSMSTNGDTQYF	TGTGCCAGCAGTATGTCTACGAACGGGGATACGCAGTATTTT
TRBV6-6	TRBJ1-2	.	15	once	CASSYSIRTEYGYTF	TGTGCCAGCAGTTACTCGATCCGGACTGAGTATGGCTACACCTTC
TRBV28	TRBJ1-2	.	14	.	CASSLEGGIYGYTF	TGTGCCAGCAGTTTAGAAGGGGGGATTTATGGCTACACCTTC
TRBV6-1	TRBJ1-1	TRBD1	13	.	CASIQGIFAEAFF	TGTGCCAGCATACAGGGGATTTTCGCTGAAGCTTTCTTT
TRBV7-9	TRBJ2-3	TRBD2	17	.	CASSSKRTSGSTDTQYF	TGTGCCAGCAGCTCAAAGAGGACTAGCGGGAGCACAGATACGCAGTATTTT
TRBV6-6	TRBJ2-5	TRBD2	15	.	CASSRALADQETQYF	TGTGCCAGCAGTCGCGCTCTAGCGGACCAAGAGACCCAGTACTTC
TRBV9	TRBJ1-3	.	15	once	CASSRSGFSGNTIYF	TGTGCCAGCAGCCGTAGTGGATTCTCTGGAAACACCATATATTTT
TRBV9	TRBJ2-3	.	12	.	CASSVARGVQYF	TGTGCCAGCAGCGTAGCAAGGGGTGTGCAGTATTTT
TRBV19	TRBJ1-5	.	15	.	CASSILWSGNQPQHF	TGTGCCAGTAGTATTTTGTGGAGCGGCAATCAGCCCCAGCATTTT
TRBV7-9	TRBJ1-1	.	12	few	CASSLDGTVSFF	TGTGCCAGCAGCTTAGATGGGACGGTCTCTTTCTTT
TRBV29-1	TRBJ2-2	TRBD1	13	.	CSANRGLTGELFF	TGCAGCGCCAACAGGGGGCTCACCGGGGAGCTGTTTTTT
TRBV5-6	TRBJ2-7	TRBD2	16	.	CASSLDRGGLFYEQYF	TGTGCCAGCAGCTTGGATCGGGGGGGACTTTTCTACGAGCAGTACTTC
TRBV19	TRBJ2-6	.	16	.	CASTLRAISGANVLTF	TGTGCCAGTACTTTAAGGGCGATCTCTGGGGCCAACGTCCTGACTTTC
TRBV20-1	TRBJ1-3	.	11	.	CSASLSNTIYF	TGCAGTGCTAGTTTGTCGAACACCATATATTTT
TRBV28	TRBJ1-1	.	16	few	CASSPPRTGPVTEAFF	TGTGCCAGCAGCCCCCCACGAACAGGGCCAGTCACTGAAGCTTTCTTT
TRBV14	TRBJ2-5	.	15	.	CASSQDAHVKRTQYF	TGTGCCAGCAGCCAAGATGCTCACGTCAAGAGAACCCAGTACTTC
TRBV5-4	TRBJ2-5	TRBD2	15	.	CASSLIAGATETQYF	TGTGCCAGCAGCTTAATAGCGGGAGCCACTGAGACCCAGTACTTC
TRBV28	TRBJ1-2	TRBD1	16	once	CATITRGDRGNYGYTF	TGTGCCACTATAACCCGAGGGGACAGGGGGAACTATGGCTACACCTTC
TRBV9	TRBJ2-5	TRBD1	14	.	CASSAGQGRETQYF	TGTGCCAGCAGCGCCGGACAGGGGCGAGAGACCCAGTACTTC
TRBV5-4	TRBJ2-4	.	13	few	CASSLAGENIQYF	TGTGCCAGCAGCTTGGCCGGGGAAAACATTCAGTACTTC
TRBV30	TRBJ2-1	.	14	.	CAWSVLVGAPGQFF	TGTGCCTGGAGTGTACTAGTCGGGGCGCCCGGACAGTTCTTC
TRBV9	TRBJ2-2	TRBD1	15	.	CASSPGQGPVGELFF	TGTGCCAGCAGCCCGGGACAGGGCCCCGTCGGGGAGCTGTTTTTT
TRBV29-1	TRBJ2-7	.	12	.	CSTLLGPYEQYF	TGCAGCACATTATTGGGGCCCTACGAGCAGTACTTC
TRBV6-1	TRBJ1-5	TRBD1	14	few	CASSVQGAFQPQHF	TGTGCCAGCAGTGTACAGGGGGCGTTTCAGCCCCAGCATTTT
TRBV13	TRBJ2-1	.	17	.	CASSNSGAGGPYNEQFF	TGTGCCAGCAGCAATTCGGGGGCAGGGGGGCCCTACAATGAGCAGTTCTTC
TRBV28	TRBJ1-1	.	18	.	CASSFYLGREGSNTEAFF	TGTGCCAGCAGTTTTTATCTGGGCAGGGAAGGGTCTAACACTGAAGCTTTCTTT
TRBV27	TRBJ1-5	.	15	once	CASSHGSGGNQPQHF	TGTGCCAGCAGTCATGGATCAGGGGGCAATCAGCCCCAGCATTTT
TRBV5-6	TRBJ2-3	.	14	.	CASSLELGTDTQYF	TGTGCCAGCAGCTTGGAACTCGGGACAGATACGCAGTATTTT
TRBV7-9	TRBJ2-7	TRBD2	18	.	CASSSTEQGLAGVNEQYF	TGTGCCAGCAGCTCCACCGAGCAGGGACTAGCGGGAGTTAACGAGCAGTACTTC
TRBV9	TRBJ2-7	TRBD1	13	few	CASSVATGYEQYF	TGTGCCAGCAGCGTAGCGACAGGGTACGAGCAGTACTTC
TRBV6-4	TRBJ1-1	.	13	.	CASSADGGTEAFF	TGTGCCAGCAGTGCGGATGGGGGCACTGAAGCTTTCTTT
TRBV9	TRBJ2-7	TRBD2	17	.	CASSVGPLAASSYEQYF	TGTGCCAGCAGCGTAGGCCCCCTAGCGGCTAGCTCCTACGAGCAGTACTTC
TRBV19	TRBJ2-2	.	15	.	CASSQGSLNTGELFF	TGTGCCAGTAGTCAGGGGTCGCTGAACACCGGGGAGCTGTTTTTT